The 10 T cell receptor beta chains given below trace back to one sample, sequenced in a study of shared clonotypes between healthy human individuals (dated by TCRdb to 2019 to 2021). For the CD8 naive samples, CD45RO-negative cells were positively selected for CCR7, yielding a CD45RA+CCR7+ population from which TemRA cells were excluded. Library preparation used the immunoSEQ multiplex PCR assay. Here the immuneACCESS table is served through TCRdb, limited to in-frame sequences with V and J called. Missing clones are a known gap in these copies; in checked studies unresolved V genes cover under half, and the rest lacks a known reason. The sample table records about 2.1 million clones; roughly 93% of these occur just once. Around 1.7% of the sample comes from the top ten. Sequencing was done on a sample of naive CD8+ T cells from PBMCs. The label giving this sample's cell subset or site can be read as: CD45RA+CCR7+. All receptors come from a man between 18 and 35 years old in good health. Some clones in this sample may be carry-over from other donors' samples.

The V gene is TRBV6-1, the J gene TRBJ1-2; 8 bases line up with TRBD1. This CDR3 is 13 amino acids long. The V gene end was trimmed by 11 bases and the J gene end by 5 bases; junction bases not matched to a gene: 10. The germline gives CDR1 MNHNS, CDR2 SASEGT. Here the CDR3 reads CAGSRDRSYGYTF. The CDR3 region has the DNA TGTGCCGGATCTCGGGACAGGTCTTATGGCTACACCTTC.

The gene calls are TRBV19 and TRBJ1-2; D unclear. V lost 3 bases to trimming and J lost 5 bases, with 10 bases between them. Germline lookup yields CDR1 LNHDA and CDR2 SQIVND (reference sequence). This CDR3 is 13 amino acids long. The CDR3 bases are TGTGCCAGTAGTATGAATACCTTGTATGGCTACACCTTC. Encoded protein: CASSMNTLYGYTF. Filled out from reference TRBV19 and TRBJ1-2, the complete variable domain reads DGGITQSPKYLFRKEGQNVTLSCEQNLNHDAMYWYRQDPGQGLRLIYYSQIVNDFQKGDIAEGYSVSREKKESFPLTVTSAQKNPTAFYLCASSMNTLYGYTFGSGTRLTVV.

J is TRBJ2-7 and V is TRBV28; D is uncertain. Germline CDR1 reads MDHEN; CDR2 reads SYDVKM. The CDR3 is 14 residues long. The ends were cut back, 3 bases at V and 3 bases at J, with 12 bases in the middle. Written as DNA, the CDR3 is TGTGCCAGCAGTTTCTCCGGCCTAGGCTACGAGCAGTACTTC. Its translation: CASSFSGLGYEQYF.

V gene TRBV6-5 combines with J gene TRBJ2-7; D not resolved. Germline lookup yields CDR1 MNHEY and CDR2 SVGAGI. Trimming left V 5 bases short and J 5 bases short, with 13 bases between. This CDR3 comprises 13 residues. The CDR3 nucleotides are TGTGCCAGCAGTGTTAAGTGGGTCCACGAGCAGTACTTC. This gives the protein CASSVKWVHEQYF.

This sequence joins TRBV30 and TRBJ2-6; either TRBD1 or TRBD2 may fit D (5 bases each). The CDR3 spans 15 residues. Trimming pared 4 bases from V and 4 bases from J, leaving 14 bases between. Germline V lookup: CDR1 GTSNPN, CDR2 SVGIG (reference sequence). The CDR3 sequence is CAWKERGSGANVLTF. The CDR3 DNA follows: TGTGCCTGGAAAGAGAGGGGTTCAGGGGCCAACGTCCTGACTTTC.

This chain connects TRBV7-6 to TRBJ1-5; D is unresolved. Germline CDR1 reads SGHVS; CDR2 reads FNYEAQ. V was pared by 0 bases and J by 2 bases, with 11 bases between. The CDR3 has 16 residues. The DNA of the CDR3 is TGTGCCAGCAGCTTAGCAGGGATGATACGCAATCAGCCCCAGCATTTT. This translates into CASSLAGMIRNQPQHF.

In regard to this clone: Other DNA sequences within the sample encode an identical CDR3. The V call is TRBV27, the J call TRBJ2-2; unclear D gene. Trimming cost V 5 bases and J 1 base, with 5 bases left between them. The CDR3 is 13 amino acids. Per germline, CDR1 MNHEY and CDR2 SMNVEV (reference sequence). The CDR3 DNA sequence: TGTGCCAGCAGTCCCATGAACACCGGGGAGCTGTTTTTT. Amino acids: CASSPMNTGELFF.

This sequence joins TRBV7-8 and TRBJ2-3; 12 bases match TRBD2. The CDR3 length is 19 residues. Trimming took 0 bases from V and 3 from J; bases not matched to a gene: 10. The germline gives CDR1 SGHVS, CDR2 FQNEAQ. The CDR3, as DNA: TGTGCCAGCAGCTTAGCGCCCGTGACTAGCGGGAGTTTGACAGATACGCAGTATTTT. It translates to CASSLAPVTSGSLTDTQYF.

The V call is TRBV4-3, the J call TRBJ2-1; 7 nucleotides agree with TRBD2. Germline loops: CDR1 LGHNA, CDR2 YSLEER. With V trimmed by 2 bases and J by 3 bases, 10 bases remained unmatched. This CDR3 has 17 amino acids. DNA for the CDR3: TGCGCCAGCAGCCAACCACGGGGGGAGGGCCTCTACAATGAGCAGTTCTTC. It is translated as CASSQPRGEGLYNEQFF.

The chain links TRBV9 to TRBJ2-7; D is undetermined. V was cut by 4 bases and J by 0 bases, with 14 bases left in between. The germline V gene has CDR1 SGDLS and CDR2 YYNGEE. The CDR3 is 15 residues long. The CDR3 here is CASSPSSVSSYEQYF. The CDR3 DNA reads as TGTGCCAGCAGCCCCTCCAGCGTCAGCTCCTACGAGCAGTACTTC. The full variable domain, its missing parts supplied by reference TRBV9 and TRBJ2-7, is DSGVTQTPKHLITATGQRVTLRCSPRSGDLSVYWYQQSLDQGLQFLIQYYNGEERAKGNILERFSAQQFPDLHSELNLSSLELGDSALYFCASSPSSVSSYEQYFGPGTRLTVT.